Listed below are T cell receptor beta chains from one sample, sequenced in a study of cytomegalovirus exposure and HLA in healthy donors. TCRdb's copy holds only in-frame clones and misses some; the assay was immunoSEQ multiplex PCR. The sample carries approximately 200,000 clones, roughly four fifths recorded once. The sequencing sample was made of PBMCs. These receptors came from a boy aged 2 to 10 in good health and CMV-seronegative. The CDR3 runs from the conserved cysteine through the conserved F or W. The order of the fields is J gene, D gene, clone size, V gene, CDR3 protein, CDR3 DNA. D genes are given only for firm matches. Clone size is not always given. Where it is, it says once, few, many or a class for expanded clones.

j_gene: TRBJ2-7; d_gene: TRBD1; abundance: -; v_gene: TRBV5-1; CDR3aa: CASSFRDSYEQYF; CDR3nt: TGCGCCAGCAGCTTCCGGGACAGCTACGAGCAGTACTTC
j_gene: TRBJ2-3; d_gene: TRBD2; abundance: -; v_gene: TRBV7-7; CDR3aa: CASSAGDTDTQYF; CDR3nt: TGTGCTAGCAGCGCGGGGGACACAGATACGCAGTATTTT
j_gene: TRBJ1-1; d_gene: -; abundance: -; v_gene: TRBV10-2; CDR3aa: CASSEVRETEAFF; CDR3nt: TGCGCCAGCAGTGAGGTGAGGGAGACTGAAGCTTTCTTT
j_gene: TRBJ1-4; d_gene: TRBD1; abundance: -; v_gene: TRBV7-9; CDR3aa: CASSFPQGQGAANEKLFF; CDR3nt: TGTGCCAGCAGCTTCCCCCAAGGACAGGGTGCGGCTAATGAAAAACTGTTTTTT
j_gene: TRBJ2-7; d_gene: TRBD2; abundance: -; v_gene: TRBV6-1; CDR3aa: CASSAYPPTSGSYEQYF; CDR3nt: TGTGCCAGCAGTGCCTACCCCCCGACTAGCGGTTCCTACGAGCAGTACTTC
j_gene: TRBJ2-1; d_gene: -; abundance: -; v_gene: TRBV15; CDR3aa: CATSRDGDEQFF; CDR3nt: TGTGCCACCAGCAGAGACGGGGATGAGCAGTTCTTC
j_gene: TRBJ2-7; d_gene: TRBD1; abundance: -; v_gene: TRBV30; CDR3aa: CAWSGTAPYEQYF; CDR3nt: TGTGCCTGGAGCGGGACAGCCCCCTACGAGCAGTACTTC
j_gene: TRBJ2-1; d_gene: -; abundance: -; v_gene: TRBV4-3; CDR3aa: CASSQDLFGGRNEQFF; CDR3nt: TGCGCCAGCAGCCAAGATCTGTTCGGGGGGCGAAATGAGCAGTTCTTC
j_gene: TRBJ1-2; d_gene: -; abundance: -; v_gene: TRBV27; CDR3aa: CASSSADRPYGYTF; CDR3nt: TGTGCCAGCAGTTCCGCCGACAGGCCCTATGGCTACACCTTC
j_gene: TRBJ1-2; d_gene: -; abundance: -; v_gene: TRBV4-2; CDR3aa: CASSQDNWNYGYTF; CDR3nt: TGTGCCAGCAGCCAAGATAACTGGAACTATGGCTACACCTTC
j_gene: TRBJ2-3; d_gene: TRBD2; abundance: once; v_gene: TRBV5-3; CDR3aa: CARSLASGGERGTDTQYF; CDR3nt: TGTGCCAGAAGCTTGGCTAGCGGGGGGGAGAGGGGCACAGATACGCAGTATTTT
j_gene: TRBJ1-2; d_gene: TRBD1; abundance: -; v_gene: TRBV13; CDR3aa: CASSLGLAQGARGYTF; CDR3nt: TGTGCCAGCAGCTTAGGCCTCGCGCAGGGGGCCCGGGGCTACACCTTC
j_gene: TRBJ1-2; d_gene: -; abundance: -; v_gene: TRBV28; CDR3aa: CASSPGGGAGGYGYTF; CDR3nt: TGTGCCAGCAGCCCCGGGGGAGGGGCGGGCGGCTATGGCTACACCTTC
j_gene: TRBJ2-7; d_gene: -; abundance: -; v_gene: TRBV6-5; CDR3aa: CASSPMGGSYEQYF; CDR3nt: TGTGCCAGCAGCCCCATGGGGGGATCGTACGAGCAGTACTTC
j_gene: TRBJ2-3; d_gene: TRBD2; abundance: -; v_gene: TRBV15; CDR3aa: CATSRDSGGGARDTQYF; CDR3nt: TGTGCCACCAGCAGAGATTCGGGCGGGGGGGCCAGGGATACGCAGTATTTT
j_gene: TRBJ2-5; d_gene: TRBD2; abundance: -; v_gene: TRBV27; CDR3aa: CASSSFPPSSGGASYQETQYF; CDR3nt: TGTGCCAGCAGTTCCTTCCCTCCCTCTAGCGGGGGGGCTTCATACCAAGAGACCCAGTACTTC
j_gene: TRBJ2-7; d_gene: -; abundance: -; v_gene: TRBV6-1; CDR3aa: CASSEGGSLIEQYF; CDR3nt: TGTGCCAGCAGTGAAGGAGGGTCCCTCATCGAGCAGTACTTC
j_gene: TRBJ1-6; d_gene: TRBD1; abundance: once; v_gene: TRBV19; CDR3aa: CASSIGQESSPLHF; CDR3nt: TGTGCCAGTAGTATTGGACAGGAAAGCTCACCCCTCCACTTT
j_gene: TRBJ1-1; d_gene: -; abundance: -; v_gene: TRBV4-1; CDR3aa: CASSQVRGPQGLNTEAFF; CDR3nt: TGCGCCAGCAGCCAAGTTAGGGGCCCCCAGGGGCTGAACACTGAAGCTTTCTTT
j_gene: TRBJ2-1; d_gene: -; abundance: -; v_gene: TRBV6-1; CDR3aa: CASRLMGLSYNEQFF; CDR3nt: TGTGCCAGTCGACTTATGGGACTGTCCTACAATGAGCAGTTCTTC
j_gene: TRBJ2-3; d_gene: -; abundance: -; v_gene: TRBV2; CDR3aa: CASSSGTYHTDTQYF; CDR3nt: TGTGCCAGCAGTTCCGGGACTTATCACACAGATACGCAGTATTTT
j_gene: TRBJ2-5; d_gene: TRBD2; abundance: -; v_gene: TRBV9; CDR3aa: CASSPGVAGGEGTQYF; CDR3nt: TGTGCCAGCAGCCCCGGGGTAGCGGGGGGGGAGGGGACCCAGTACTTC
j_gene: TRBJ1-3; d_gene: -; abundance: once; v_gene: TRBV6-9; CDR3aa: CASPYTIYF; CDR3nt: TGTGCCAGTCCGTACACCATATATTTT
j_gene: TRBJ1-4; d_gene: TRBD1; abundance: -; v_gene: TRBV4-1; CDR3aa: CASSHFTGGANEKLFF; CDR3nt: TGCGCCAGCAGCCATTTTACAGGGGGAGCTAATGAAAAACTGTTTTTT
j_gene: TRBJ2-5; d_gene: TRBD2; abundance: -; v_gene: TRBV5-6; CDR3aa: CASGLAGQETQYF; CDR3nt: TGTGCCAGCGGATTAGCGGGTCAAGAGACCCAGTACTTC
j_gene: TRBJ2-5; d_gene: TRBD2; abundance: -; v_gene: TRBV4-2; CDR3aa: CASSRTSGGRETQYF; CDR3nt: TGTGCCAGCAGCCGGACTAGCGGGGGAAGAGAGACCCAGTACTTC
j_gene: TRBJ2-7; d_gene: -; abundance: -; v_gene: TRBV11-3; CDR3aa: CASSPSGLATHEQYF; CDR3nt: TGTGCCAGCAGCCCCTCCGGGCTAGCTACCCACGAGCAGTACTTC
j_gene: TRBJ2-5; d_gene: TRBD2; abundance: -; v_gene: TRBV11-2; CDR3aa: CASSRAGRGETQYF; CDR3nt: TGTGCCAGCAGCAGAGCGGGGAGGGGTGAGACCCAGTACTTC
j_gene: TRBJ2-1; d_gene: -; abundance: -; v_gene: TRBV13; CDR3aa: CASSLPTGHTYNEQFF; CDR3nt: TGTGCCAGCAGCCTACCAACAGGGCACACCTACAATGAGCAGTTCTTC
j_gene: TRBJ2-1; d_gene: TRBD2; abundance: -; v_gene: TRBV5-1; CDR3aa: CASSLGSSGGLGVGNEQFF; CDR3nt: TGCGCCAGCAGCTTGGGAAGTAGCGGGGGCCTAGGCGTTGGCAATGAGCAGTTCTTC
j_gene: TRBJ1-1; d_gene: TRBD1; abundance: few; v_gene: TRBV6-6; CDR3aa: CASRPLDRDNEAFF; CDR3nt: TGTGCCAGCAGACCCCTGGACAGGGATAATGAAGCTTTCTTT
j_gene: TRBJ1-5; d_gene: TRBD1; abundance: -; v_gene: TRBV29-1; CDR3aa: CSVKGQGGNQPQHF; CDR3nt: TGCAGCGTGAAGGGACAGGGCGGCAATCAGCCCCAGCATTTT
j_gene: TRBJ2-3; d_gene: -; abundance: few; v_gene: TRBV4-2; CDR3aa: CASSQDRLRKDTQYF; CDR3nt: TGTGCCAGCAGCCAAGATCGACTACGCAAAGATACGCAGTATTTT
j_gene: TRBJ1-1; d_gene: -; abundance: -; v_gene: TRBV7-8; CDR3aa: CASSPGRGAGDTFF; CDR3nt: TGTGCCAGCAGCCCGGGGCGCGGGGCGGGAGATACTTTCTTT
j_gene: TRBJ1-4; d_gene: -; abundance: -; v_gene: TRBV6-5; CDR3aa: CASSYSWGGEKLFF; CDR3nt: TGTGCCAGCAGTTACTCGTGGGGGGGGGAAAAACTGTTTTTT
j_gene: TRBJ2-6; d_gene: TRBD1; abundance: -; v_gene: TRBV6-4; CDR3aa: CASSDQPGQGANVLTF; CDR3nt: TGTGCCAGCAGTGACCAGCCGGGACAGGGGGCCAACGTCCTGACTTTC